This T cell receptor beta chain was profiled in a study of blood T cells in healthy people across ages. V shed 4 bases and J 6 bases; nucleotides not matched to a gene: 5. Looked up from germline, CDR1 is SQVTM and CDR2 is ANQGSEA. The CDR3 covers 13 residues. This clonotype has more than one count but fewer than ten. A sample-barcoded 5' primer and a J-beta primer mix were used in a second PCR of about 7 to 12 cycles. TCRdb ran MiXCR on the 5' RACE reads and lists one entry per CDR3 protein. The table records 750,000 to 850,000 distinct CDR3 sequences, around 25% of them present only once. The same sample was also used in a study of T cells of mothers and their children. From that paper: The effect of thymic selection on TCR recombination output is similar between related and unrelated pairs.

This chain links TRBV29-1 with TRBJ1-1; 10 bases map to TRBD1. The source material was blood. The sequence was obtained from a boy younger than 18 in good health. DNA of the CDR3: TGCAGCGTTGGGGGGACAGGGGTTTCTGAAGCTTTCTTT. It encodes CSVGGTGVSEAFF.